What follows are 2 T cell receptor beta chains derived from one specimen sequenced in a study of T cell responses to AZD1222 COVID-19 vaccine. The data were produced by immunoSEQ multiplex PCR, yet TCRdb's version contains in-frame clones alone and is incomplete. This table holds 90,000 to 150,000 clones, roughly 91% found once. Material: peripheral blood, obtained on day 0 of AZD1222 vaccination. All receptors come from an adult in good health.

About this clone itself: The same CDR3 can be traced to other DNA sequences in this sample. The V gene is TRBV18, the J gene TRBJ1-5; a weak D match, TRBD1 (5 bases). V lost 6 bases and J lost 0, with 12 bases in between. The CDR3 runs to 15 residues. CDR1 and CDR2 from the germline V gene are KGHSH and LQKENI. The CDR3 DNA reads TGTGCCAGCTCCCCCAATCAGGGTAGCAATCAGCCCCAGCATTTT. Amino acid sequence: CASSPNQGSNQPQHF.

CDR3: CAISPGRGAYEQYF. The CDR3 bases are TGTGCCATCAGTCCGGGGCGGGGGGCCTACGAGCAGTACTTC. This rearrangement joins TRBV10-3 to TRBJ2-7, with TRBD2 matching over 8 bases. Germline V lookup: CDR1 ENHRY, CDR2 SYGVKD. Losses at the gene ends were 5 bases for V and 2 bases for J; bases not matched to a gene: 5. The CDR3 is 14 amino acids.